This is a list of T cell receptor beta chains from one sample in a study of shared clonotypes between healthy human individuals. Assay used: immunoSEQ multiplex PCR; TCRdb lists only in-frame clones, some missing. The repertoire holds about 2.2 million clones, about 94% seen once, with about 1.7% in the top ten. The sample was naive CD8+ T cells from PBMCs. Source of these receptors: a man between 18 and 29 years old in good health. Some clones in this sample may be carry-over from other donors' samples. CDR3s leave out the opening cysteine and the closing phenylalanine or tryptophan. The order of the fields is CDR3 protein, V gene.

CDR3: ASSNRQENTEAF
V: TRBV28

CDR3: ASSIWQTEQF
V: TRBV19

CDR3: ASSYEGPGTEAF
V: TRBV6-6

CDR3: SVAGHLSGETQY
V: TRBV29-1

CDR3: ASSVASSSYEQY
V: TRBV9

CDR3: ASRLREAGANVLT
V: TRBV7-6

CDR3: ASSPSGRAFVNEQF
V: TRBV11-3

CDR3: ASSLSVEQY
V: TRBV28

CDR3: ASSLGRVGAF
V: TRBV11-2

CDR3: ASSWSGTGNYNEQF
V: TRBV5-1

CDR3: ASSSGTLTYEQY
V: TRBV5-1

CDR3: ASSPHGGGMGVSSGNTIY
V: TRBV9

CDR3: ASSQDWGSYGYT
V: TRBV4-1

CDR3: ASSFSGSGYEQY
V: TRBV27

CDR3: ASSLPLHWEGTEAF
V: TRBV28

CDR3: ASQGDSNTGELF
V: TRBV6-1

CDR3: ASSSRQGAEAF
V: TRBV19

CDR3: ASSLNRVGYEQY
V: TRBV28

CDR3: ASTPPGRDGYT
V: TRBV6-6

CDR3: ASREREGLPEAF
V: TRBV6-5

CDR3: ASSLLNTGELF
V: TRBV14

CDR3: ASSQDRSQGLAYEQY
V: TRBV4-1

CDR3: ASSFSGRNQPQH
V: TRBV27

CDR3: ASSPGFLGSGNEQY
V: TRBV4-3

CDR3: ATWTGRGQSFSTDTQY
V: TRBV15

CDR3: ASSQQGFGELF
V: TRBV19

CDR3: ASSPTSGRDEQF
V: TRBV4-3

CDR3: ASSQEEVPSLYNEQF
V: TRBV4-3

CDR3: ASSPGQFNEKLF
V: TRBV7-6

CDR3: ASSQDPAMGQGVRELF
V: TRBV4-2

CDR3: ASSLTIAGGTYNEQF
V: TRBV5-6

CDR3: ASSLTGSPYEQY
V: TRBV7-9

CDR3: ASSPYRDPDGYT
V: TRBV5-1

CDR3: ASSVSSGGYSYEQY
V: TRBV2

CDR3: ASSPVDRDVTDTQY
V: TRBV25-1

CDR3: ASSPPGWGGEAF
V: TRBV28

CDR3: ASSDRGIANTEAF
V: TRBV6-6

CDR3: ATGPQGQGMYEQY
V: TRBV6-1

CDR3: ASGGLGGWIQY
V: TRBV9

CDR3: ASSLAVNEQF
V: TRBV7-9

CDR3: AQILAGEQY
V: TRBV2

CDR3: ASSVGGIPYEQY
V: TRBV9

CDR3: ASSQDGLAGVRSSYEQY
V: TRBV4-2

CDR3: ASSSTVMNEQF
V: TRBV7-3

CDR3: ASTIRGSYEQY
V: TRBV28

CDR3: ASSPRDRVQDTQY
V: TRBV7-9

CDR3: ASSTGVTEAF
V: TRBV5-4

CDR3: ASSATVGLAGDNEQF
V: TRBV9

CDR3: ASSLGTGGSYEQY
V: TRBV7-8

CDR3: ASSTPPSAGELF
V: TRBV19

CDR3: ASSSGTRYQPQH
V: TRBV7-9

CDR3: ASSLGLSIQETQY
V: TRBV27

CDR3: ASSLGNTREASTEAF
V: TRBV28

CDR3: ASSPSGNTIY
V: TRBV9

CDR3: AWSADRGQAL
V: TRBV30

CDR3: ASSALSGGSTDTQY
V: TRBV9

CDR3: ASSPTIGTQETQY
V: TRBV7-3